The table lists the clone carrying this T cell receptor beta chain with a few counts. Original methodology: Estimation of nucleated cell counts relied on the amplification of reference gene primers. The data were produced by immunoSEQ multiplex PCR, yet TCRdb's version contains in-frame clones alone and is incomplete. V, J and clone size are taken as reported in that table, and D and trimming were inferred from the DNA itself. The table lists hundreds of thousands of clones, about nine tenths of them singletons. The data were obtained in a study of blood T cell repertoires in COVID-19. The wider study: From the United States, Italy and Spain came samples of acute and convalescent COVID-19. The cDNA or gDNA used as material had been derived from T cells, B-cell-depleted T cells, or PBMCs.

Trimming took 3 bases from V and 5 from J, leaving 14 bases between them. The CDR3 extends over 14 amino acids. Germline CDR1 and CDR2: SGHNT and YYREEE (reference sequence). Sample: peripheral blood. The source of this sequence is a man between 45 and 60 years old with acute or convalescent COVID-19. The genes are TRBV5-4 and TRBJ2-5; possibly TRBD1 for D (6 bases). The CDR3 bases are TGTGCCAGCAGCTCACAGGGTGCGGTGGAGACCCAGTACTTC. Protein product: CASSSQGAVETQYF.